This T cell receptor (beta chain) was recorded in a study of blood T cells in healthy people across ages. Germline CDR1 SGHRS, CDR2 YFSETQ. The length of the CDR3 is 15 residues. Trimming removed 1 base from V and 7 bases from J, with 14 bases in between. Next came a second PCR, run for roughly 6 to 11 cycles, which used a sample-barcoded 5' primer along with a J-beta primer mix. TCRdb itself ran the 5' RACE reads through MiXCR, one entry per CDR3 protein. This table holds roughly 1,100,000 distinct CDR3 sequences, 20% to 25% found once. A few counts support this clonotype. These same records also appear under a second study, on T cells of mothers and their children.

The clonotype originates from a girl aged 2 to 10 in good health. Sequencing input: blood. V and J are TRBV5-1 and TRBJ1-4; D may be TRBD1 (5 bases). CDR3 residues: CASSLWGDESEKLFF. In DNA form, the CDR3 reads TGCGCCAGCAGCTTGTGGGGGGACGAAAGTGAAAAACTGTTTTTT. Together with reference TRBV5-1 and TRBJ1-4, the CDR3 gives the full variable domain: KAGVTQTPRYLIKTRGQQVTLSCSPISGHRSVSWYQQTPGQGLQFLFEYFSETQRNKGNFPGRFSGRQFSNSRSEMNVSTLELGDSALYLCASSLWGDESEKLFFGSGTQLSVL.